This paragraph reports one T cell receptor beta chain. This entry is derived from a study of blood T cell repertoires in COVID-19. The wider study: Some COVID-19 samples were acute and others convalescent; all came from the United States, Italy and Spain. T cells, B-cell-depleted T cells, or PBMCs provided the cDNA or gDNA that served as material.

The assay was immunoSEQ multiplex PCR, and TCRdb's table has in-frame clones only and misses some. The data contain around 250,000 clones, around 86% of them singletons. The CDR3 totals 17 residues. Trimming cost V 0 bases and J 9 bases; bases outside gene matches: 14. Germline V CDR1 and CDR2: LGHNA, YNFKEQ. What was sequenced was peripheral blood. This receptor was taken from a man aged 18 to 29 with active or convalescent COVID-19. This chain links TRBV4-2 with TRBJ2-1; 7 nucleotides match TRBD2. The CDR3 sequence is CASSQEGDYALPREQFF. The CDR3 DNA follows: TGTGCCAGCAGCCAAGAGGGGGACTACGCCCTTCCCCGTGAGCAGTTCTTC.